This is a list of T cell receptor beta chains from one sample in a study of cytomegalovirus exposure and HLA in healthy donors. The protocol was immunoSEQ multiplex PCR, while the TCRdb copy is restricted to in-frame clones and leaves out a portion. The table has roughly 170,000 clones, about 78% seen once. Sequencing used PBMCs. These TCRs come from a woman between 45 and 60 years old in good health and CMV-seropositive. The CDR3 runs from the conserved cysteine through the conserved F or W.

J gene | V gene | CDR3 protein
TRBJ2-7 | TRBV27 | CASSLGGENYEQYF
TRBJ2-4 | TRBV7-6 | CASSLEVTGGSKNIQYF
TRBJ2-3 | TRBV21-1 | CASSKAQWDRGRTDTQYF
TRBJ1-2 | TRBV18 | CASSPGAAIANYGYTF
TRBJ1-4 | TRBV12-5 | CASGTDRGGEKLFF
TRBJ2-7 | TRBV18 | CASSPSRVSHEQYF
TRBJ2-2 | TRBV5-1 | CASSGGQGTGELFF
TRBJ1-2 | TRBV19 | CASKRGHTDYGYTF
TRBJ1-1 | TRBV14 | CASSYNPFTEAFF
TRBJ1-2 | TRBV6-5 | CAIQGADYGYTF
TRBJ2-7 | TRBV12-5 | CASGLVGLSYEQYF